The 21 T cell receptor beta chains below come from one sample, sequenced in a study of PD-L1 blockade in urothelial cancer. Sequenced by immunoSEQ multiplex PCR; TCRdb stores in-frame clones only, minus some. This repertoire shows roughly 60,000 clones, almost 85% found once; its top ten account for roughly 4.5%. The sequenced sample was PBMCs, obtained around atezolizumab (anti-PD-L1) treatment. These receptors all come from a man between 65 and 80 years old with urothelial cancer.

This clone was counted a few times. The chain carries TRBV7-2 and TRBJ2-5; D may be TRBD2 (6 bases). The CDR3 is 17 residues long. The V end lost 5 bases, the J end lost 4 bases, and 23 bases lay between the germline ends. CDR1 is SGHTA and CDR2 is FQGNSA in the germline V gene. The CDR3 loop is CASSPATGVWALETQYF. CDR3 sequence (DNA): TGTGCCAGCAGCCCTGCCACGGGAGTATGGGCGTTAGAGACCCAGTACTTC.

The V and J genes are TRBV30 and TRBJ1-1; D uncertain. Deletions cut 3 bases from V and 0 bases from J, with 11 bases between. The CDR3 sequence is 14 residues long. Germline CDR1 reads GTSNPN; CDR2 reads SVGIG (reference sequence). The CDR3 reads CAWRSSYMNTEAFF. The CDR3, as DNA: TGTGCCTGGAGATCCAGTTACATGAACACTGAAGCTTTCTTT.

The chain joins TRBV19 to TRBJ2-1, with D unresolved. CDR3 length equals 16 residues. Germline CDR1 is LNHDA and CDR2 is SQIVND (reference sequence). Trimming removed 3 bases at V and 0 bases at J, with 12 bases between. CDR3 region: CASSISEAGSYNEQFF. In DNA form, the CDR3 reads TGTGCCAGTAGTATTTCTGAGGCCGGCTCCTACAATGAGCAGTTCTTC. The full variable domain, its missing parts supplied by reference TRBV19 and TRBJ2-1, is DGGITQSPKYLFRKEGQNVTLSCEQNLNHDAMYWYRQDPGQGLRLIYYSQIVNDFQKGDIAEGYSVSREKKESFPLTVTSAQKNPTAFYLCASSISEAGSYNEQFFGPGTRLTVL.

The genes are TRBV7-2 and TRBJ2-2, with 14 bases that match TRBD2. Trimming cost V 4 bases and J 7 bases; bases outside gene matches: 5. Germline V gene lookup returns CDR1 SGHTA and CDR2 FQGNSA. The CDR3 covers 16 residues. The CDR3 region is CASSSGLAGAGGELFF. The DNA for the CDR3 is TGTGCCAGCAGCTCGGGACTAGCGGGAGCGGGCGGGGAGCTGTTTTTT.

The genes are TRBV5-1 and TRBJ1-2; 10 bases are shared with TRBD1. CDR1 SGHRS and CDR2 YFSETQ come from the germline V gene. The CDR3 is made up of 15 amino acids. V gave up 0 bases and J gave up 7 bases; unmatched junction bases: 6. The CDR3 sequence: CASSLAGQGTFGYTF. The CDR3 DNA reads TGCGCCAGCAGCTTGGCGGGACAGGGGACGTTTGGCTACACCTTC.

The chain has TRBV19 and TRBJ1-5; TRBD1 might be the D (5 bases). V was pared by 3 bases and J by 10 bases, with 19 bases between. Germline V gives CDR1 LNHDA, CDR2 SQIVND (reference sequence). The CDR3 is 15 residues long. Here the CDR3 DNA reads TGTGCCAGTAGTATCCGGGGGAGATACGACAGCCCCCAGCATTTT. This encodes CASSIRGRYDSPQHF.

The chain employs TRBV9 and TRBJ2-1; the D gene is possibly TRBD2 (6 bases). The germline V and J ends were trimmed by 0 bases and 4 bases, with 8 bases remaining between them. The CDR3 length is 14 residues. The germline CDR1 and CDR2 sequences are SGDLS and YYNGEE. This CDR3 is CASSVGEAYNEQFF. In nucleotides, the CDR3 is TGTGCCAGCAGCGTAGGGGAGGCTTACAATGAGCAGTTCTTC.

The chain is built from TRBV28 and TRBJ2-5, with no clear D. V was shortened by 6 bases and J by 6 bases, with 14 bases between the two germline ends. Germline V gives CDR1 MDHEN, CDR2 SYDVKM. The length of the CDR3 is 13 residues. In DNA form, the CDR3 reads TGTGCCAGCAGCGGTCTTGTAATACAGACCCAGTACTTC. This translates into CASSGLVIQTQYF.

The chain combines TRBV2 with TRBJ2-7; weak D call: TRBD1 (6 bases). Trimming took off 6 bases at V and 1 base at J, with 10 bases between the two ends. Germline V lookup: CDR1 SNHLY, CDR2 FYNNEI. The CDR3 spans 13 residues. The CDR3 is CASRTGPSYEQYF. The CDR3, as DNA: TGTGCCAGCAGAACAGGGCCATCCTACGAGCAGTACTTC.

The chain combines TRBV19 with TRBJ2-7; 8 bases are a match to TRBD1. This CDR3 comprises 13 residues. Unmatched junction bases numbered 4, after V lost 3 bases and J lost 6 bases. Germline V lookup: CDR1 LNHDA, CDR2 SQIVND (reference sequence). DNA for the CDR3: TGTGCCAGTAGTATTACAGGGGGAGGCGAGCAGTACTTC. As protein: CASSITGGGEQYF.

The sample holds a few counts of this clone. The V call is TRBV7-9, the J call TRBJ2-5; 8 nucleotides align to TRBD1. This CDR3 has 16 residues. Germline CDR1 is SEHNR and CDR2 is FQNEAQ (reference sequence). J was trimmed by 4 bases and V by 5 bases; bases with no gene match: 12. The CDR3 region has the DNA TGTGCCAGCAGCATCCTCGACAGGGGAGACTTAGAGACCCAGTACTTC. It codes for CASSILDRGDLETQYF.

CDR3 protein: CASTRENTEAFF. The DNA of the CDR3 is TGTGCCAGCACTCGGGAGAACACTGAAGCTTTCTTT. This chain links TRBV2 with TRBJ1-1; D is unresolved. Trimming took 7 bases from V and 1 from J, leaving 7 bases between them. CDR3 length: 12 amino acids. Germline lookup yields CDR1 SNHLY and CDR2 FYNNEI. Complete variable domain (other parts from reference TRBV2 and TRBJ1-1): EPEVTQTPSHQVTQMGQEVILRCVPISNHLYFYWYRQILGQKVEFLVSFYNNEISEKSEIFDDQFSVERPDGSNFTLKIRSTKLEDSAMYFCASTRENTEAFFGQGTRLTVV.

The chain's CDR3 is CASSLPSTLSGQFF. The DNA for the CDR3 is TGTGCCAGCAGTTTACCCAGCACCCTTTCGGGGCAGTTCTTC. This chain joins TRBV28 and TRBJ2-1; D remains unclear. CDR1 and CDR2 (germline): MDHEN, SYDVKM. There are 14 residues in the CDR3. Deletions cut 2 bases from V and 12 bases from J, with 17 bases between.

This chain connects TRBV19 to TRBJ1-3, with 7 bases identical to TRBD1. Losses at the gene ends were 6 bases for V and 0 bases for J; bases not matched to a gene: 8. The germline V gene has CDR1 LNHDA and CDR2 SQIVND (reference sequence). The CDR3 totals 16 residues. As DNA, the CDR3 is TGTGCCAGTAGCGAGATACAGGGGCCCTCTGGAAACACCATATATTTT. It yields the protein CASSEIQGPSGNTIYF.

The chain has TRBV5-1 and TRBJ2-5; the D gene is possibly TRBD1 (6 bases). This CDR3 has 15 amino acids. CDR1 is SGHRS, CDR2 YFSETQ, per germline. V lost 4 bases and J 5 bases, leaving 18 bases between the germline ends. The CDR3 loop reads CASSINTQGTETQYF. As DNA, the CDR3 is TGCGCCAGCAGCATAAACACACAGGGTACTGAGACCCAGTACTTC.

The CDR3 nucleotides are TGTGCCATCAGTGAGGGGTCTTCCTCGGAGAGCTACACCTTC. It specifies CAISEGSSSESYTF. The chain employs TRBV10-3 and TRBJ1-2; D is undetermined. The CDR3 covers 14 residues. Germline V gene data show CDR1 as ENHRY and CDR2 as SYGVKD. Trimming stripped 2 bases from V and 9 bases from J, with 16 bases between.

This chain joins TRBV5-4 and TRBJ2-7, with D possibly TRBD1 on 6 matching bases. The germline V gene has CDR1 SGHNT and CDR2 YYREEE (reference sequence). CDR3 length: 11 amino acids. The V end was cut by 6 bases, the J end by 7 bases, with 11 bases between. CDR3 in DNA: TGTGCCAGCAAGGGGGAAGGGGAGCAGTACTTC. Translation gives CASKGEGEQYF.

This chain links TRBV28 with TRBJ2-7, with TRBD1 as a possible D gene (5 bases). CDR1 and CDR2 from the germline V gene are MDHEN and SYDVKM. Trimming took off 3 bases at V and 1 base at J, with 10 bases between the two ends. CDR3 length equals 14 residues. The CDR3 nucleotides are TGTGCCAGCAGTTTCTTCCAGGGATCCTACGAGCAGTACTTC. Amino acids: CASSFFQGSYEQYF.

The CDR3: CASSLQGQGGQETQYF. As DNA, the CDR3 is TGTGCCAGCAGCTTACAAGGACAGGGAGGCCAAGAGACCCAGTACTTC. The V call is TRBV11-3, the J call TRBJ2-5, with 8 positions matching TRBD1. Looked up from germline, CDR1 is SGHNT and CDR2 is YENEEA. This CDR3 is built from 16 residues. Trimming removed 2 bases from V and 1 base from J; junction bases left unmatched: 6. The variable domain in full, completed from reference TRBV11-3 and TRBJ2-5, reads EAGVVQSPRYKIIEKKQPVAFWCNPISGHNTLYWYLQNLGQGPELLIRYENEEAVDDSQLPKDRFSAERLKGVDSTLKIQPAELGDSAVYLCASSLQGQGGQETQYFGPGTRLLVL.

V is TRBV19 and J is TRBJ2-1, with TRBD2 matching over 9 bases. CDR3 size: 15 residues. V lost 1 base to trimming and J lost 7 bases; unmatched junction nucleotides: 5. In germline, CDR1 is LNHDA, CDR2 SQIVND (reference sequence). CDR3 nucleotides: TGTGCCAGTAGTATAGCCAGCGGGAGGATGAATGAGCAGTTCTTC. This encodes CASSIASGRMNEQFF.

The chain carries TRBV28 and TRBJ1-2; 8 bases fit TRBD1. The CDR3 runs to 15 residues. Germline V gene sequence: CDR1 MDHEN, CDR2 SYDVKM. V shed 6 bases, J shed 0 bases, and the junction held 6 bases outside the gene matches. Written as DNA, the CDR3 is TGTGCCAGCAGCCCCCGGGACAGGTCTAACTATGGCTACACCTTC. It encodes CASSPRDRSNYGYTF.